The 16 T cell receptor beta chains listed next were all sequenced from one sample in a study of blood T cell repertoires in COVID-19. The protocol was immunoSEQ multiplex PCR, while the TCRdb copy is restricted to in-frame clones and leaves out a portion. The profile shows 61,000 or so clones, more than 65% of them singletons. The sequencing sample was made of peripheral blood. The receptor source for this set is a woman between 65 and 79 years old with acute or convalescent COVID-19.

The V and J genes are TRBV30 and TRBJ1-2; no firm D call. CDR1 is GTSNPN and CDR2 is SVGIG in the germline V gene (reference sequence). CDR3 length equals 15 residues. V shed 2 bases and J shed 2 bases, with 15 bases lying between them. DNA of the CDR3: TGTGCCTGGAGTCAGGCCCTACAGCCGAACTATGGCTACACCTTC. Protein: CAWSQALQPNYGYTF.

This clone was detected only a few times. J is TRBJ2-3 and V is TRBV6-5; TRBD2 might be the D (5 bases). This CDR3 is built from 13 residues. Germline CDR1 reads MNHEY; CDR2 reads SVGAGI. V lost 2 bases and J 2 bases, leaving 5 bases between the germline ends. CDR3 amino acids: CASSYRDTDTQYF. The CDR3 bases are TGTGCCAGCAGTTACCGGGACACAGATACGCAGTATTTT.

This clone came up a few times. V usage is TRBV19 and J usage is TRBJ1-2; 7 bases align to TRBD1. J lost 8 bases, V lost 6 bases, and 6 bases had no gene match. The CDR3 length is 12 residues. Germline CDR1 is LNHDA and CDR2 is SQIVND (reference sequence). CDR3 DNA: TGTGCCAGTAGGACCGGGACAGAAGGCTACACCTTC. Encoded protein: CASRTGTEGYTF.

The CDR3, as DNA: TGTGCCAGCAGGTCTAATGGCATTCAGTACTTC. Translating gives CASRSNGIQYF. The chain recombines TRBV11-1 with TRBJ2-4; D gene uncertain. Germline values: CDR1 SGHAT, CDR2 FQDESV (reference sequence). The CDR3 consists of 11 residues. V was shortened by 6 bases and J by 9 bases, with 9 bases between the two germline ends.

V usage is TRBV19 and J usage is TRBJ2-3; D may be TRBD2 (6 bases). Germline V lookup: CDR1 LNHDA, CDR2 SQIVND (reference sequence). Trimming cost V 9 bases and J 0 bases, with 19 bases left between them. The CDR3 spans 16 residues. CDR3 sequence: CASRRGTPSSTDTQYF. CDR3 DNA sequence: TGTGCCAGCCGCCGGGGGACTCCTTCTAGCACAGATACGCAGTATTTT.

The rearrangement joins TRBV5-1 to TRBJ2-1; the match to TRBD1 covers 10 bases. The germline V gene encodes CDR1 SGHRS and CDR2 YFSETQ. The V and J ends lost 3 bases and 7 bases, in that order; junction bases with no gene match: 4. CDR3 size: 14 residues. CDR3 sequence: CASSSLDRGNEQFF. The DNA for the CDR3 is TGCGCCAGCAGCTCCTTGGACAGGGGGAATGAGCAGTTCTTC. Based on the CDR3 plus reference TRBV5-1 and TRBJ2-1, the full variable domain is KAGVTQTPRYLIKTRGQQVTLSCSPISGHRSVSWYQQTPGQGLQFLFEYFSETQRNKGNFPGRFSGRQFSNSRSEMNVSTLELGDSALYLCASSSLDRGNEQFFGPGTRLTVL.

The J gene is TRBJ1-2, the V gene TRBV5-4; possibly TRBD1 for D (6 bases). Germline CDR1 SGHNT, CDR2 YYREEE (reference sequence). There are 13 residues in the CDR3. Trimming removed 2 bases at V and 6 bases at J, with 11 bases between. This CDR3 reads CASSLETGHGYTF. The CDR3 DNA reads TGTGCCAGCAGCTTAGAGACAGGACATGGCTACACCTTC.

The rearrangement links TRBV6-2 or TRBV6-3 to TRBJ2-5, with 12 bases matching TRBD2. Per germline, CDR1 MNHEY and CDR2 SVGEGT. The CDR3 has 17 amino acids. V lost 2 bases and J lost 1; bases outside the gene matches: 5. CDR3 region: CASSYRLTSGGQETQYF. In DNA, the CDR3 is TGTGCCAGCAGTTACCGTTTGACTAGCGGGGGCCAAGAGACCCAGTACTTC.

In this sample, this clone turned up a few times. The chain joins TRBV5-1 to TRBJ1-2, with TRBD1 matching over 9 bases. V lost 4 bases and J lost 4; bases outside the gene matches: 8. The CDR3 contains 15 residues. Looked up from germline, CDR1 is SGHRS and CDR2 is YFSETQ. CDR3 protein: CASSRQGEETYGYTF. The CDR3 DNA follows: TGCGCCAGCAGCCGACAGGGGGAAGAAACCTATGGCTACACCTTC.

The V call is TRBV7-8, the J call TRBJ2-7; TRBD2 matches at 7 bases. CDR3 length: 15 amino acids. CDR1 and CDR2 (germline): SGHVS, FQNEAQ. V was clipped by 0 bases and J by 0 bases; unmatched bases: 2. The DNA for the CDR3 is TGTGCCAGCAGCTTAGCGGCGGGAGACTCCTACGAGCAGTACTTC. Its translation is CASSLAAGDSYEQYF.

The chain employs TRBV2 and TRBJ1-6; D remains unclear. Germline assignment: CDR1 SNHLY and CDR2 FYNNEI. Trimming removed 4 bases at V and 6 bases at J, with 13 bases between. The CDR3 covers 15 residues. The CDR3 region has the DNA TGTGCCAGCAGTGGTCCGAGAGGGCCTAATTCACCCCTCCACTTT. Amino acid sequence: CASSGPRGPNSPLHF. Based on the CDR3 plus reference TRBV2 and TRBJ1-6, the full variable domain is EPEVTQTPSHQVTQMGQEVILRCVPISNHLYFYWYRQILGQKVEFLVSFYNNEISEKSEIFDDQFSVERPDGSNFTLKIRSTKLEDSAMYFCASSGPRGPNSPLHFGNGTRLTVT.

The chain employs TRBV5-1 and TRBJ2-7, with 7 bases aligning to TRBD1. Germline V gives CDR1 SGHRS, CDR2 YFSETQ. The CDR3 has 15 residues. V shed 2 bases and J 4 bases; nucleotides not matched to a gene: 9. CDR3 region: CASSFQPGQPYEQYF. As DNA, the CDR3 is TGCGCCAGCAGCTTCCAACCGGGACAGCCTTACGAGCAGTACTTC.

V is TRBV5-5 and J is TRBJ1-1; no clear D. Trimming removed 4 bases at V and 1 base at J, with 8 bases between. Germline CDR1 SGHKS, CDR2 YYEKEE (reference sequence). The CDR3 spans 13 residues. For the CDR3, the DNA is TGTGCCAGCAGCCTCGGGGAGAACACTGAAGCTTTCTTT. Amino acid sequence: CASSLGENTEAFF.

The CDR3 DNA reads as TGTGCCACTAGGAGGACCTATGGCTACACCTTC. Residues: CATRRTYGYTF. This chain connects TRBV24-1 to TRBJ1-2; D remains ambiguous. This CDR3 has 11 amino acids. The germline V gene has CDR1 KGHDR and CDR2 SFDVKD. The V gene lost 10 bases and the J gene lost 4 bases, with 9 bases spanning the gap.

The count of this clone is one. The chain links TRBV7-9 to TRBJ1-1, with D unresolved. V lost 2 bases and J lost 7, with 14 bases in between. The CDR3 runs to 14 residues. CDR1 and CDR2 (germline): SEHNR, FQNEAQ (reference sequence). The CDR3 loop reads CASSLSSGKVEAFF. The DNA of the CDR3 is TGTGCCAGCAGCTTATCCTCGGGGAAGGTTGAAGCTTTCTTT.

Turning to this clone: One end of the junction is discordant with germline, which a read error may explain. This CDR3 reads CASSLMGQAIIF. Here the CDR3 DNA reads TGTGCCAGCAGTTTAATGGGGCAGGCAATTATTTTC. The V and J genes are TRBV12-3 or TRBV12-4 and TRBJ2-7, with a possible D match to TRBD1 (5 bases). The CDR3 has 12 residues.